A selection of T cell receptor beta chains follows, all from one sample in a study of cytomegalovirus exposure and HLA in healthy donors. Clones were read by immunoSEQ multiplex PCR, and TCRdb kept only the in-frame ones, dropping some. The sample contains more than 250,000 clones, 87% of which appear only once. The sequencing sample was made of PBMCs. Receptors originate from a woman aged 25 to 39 in good health and CMV-seropositive. Both conserved end residues are trimmed from each CDR3. Each record gives: V gene, clone size, CDR3 protein. The size of a clone is reported for some rows only, either as once, few or many, or as a class for expanded clones.

V: TRBV7-2; size: .; CDR3: ASSLVHPDYEQY
V: TRBV6-5; size: .; CDR3: ASNGLADLSKQY
V: TRBV7-9; size: .; CDR3: ASSLAGGVGEDTQY
V: TRBV4-1; size: .; CDR3: ASSPGEVFRYEQY
V: TRBV7-9; size: .; CDR3: ASSLVGRGETQY
V: TRBV4-1; size: .; CDR3: ASSENRGFTYEQY
V: TRBV15; size: .; CDR3: ATSSRGETQY
V: TRBV19; size: many; CDR3: ASGDRGASPLH
V: TRBV7-9; size: .; CDR3: ASSLLQANYGYT
V: TRBV6-1; size: .; CDR3: ASSEGTRGSDGYT
V: TRBV2; size: .; CDR3: AGSPGTGTDTQY
V: TRBV4-1; size: .; CDR3: ASSQEPQRGYNEQF
V: TRBV19; size: .; CDR3: ASGDRGLGYT
V: TRBV4-3; size: once; CDR3: ASSQDLTGIQPQH
V: TRBV5-5; size: .; CDR3: ASSLADRVTEQY
V: TRBV4-3; size: .; CDR3: ASSQSSVRSYEQY
V: TRBV19; size: .; CDR3: ASSMSVWTEAF
V: TRBV4-3; size: .; CDR3: ASSQGTLVDTQY
V: TRBV5-8; size: .; CDR3: ASSLEQGVISPLH
V: TRBV6-1; size: .; CDR3: ASSEALPSRGDSEQF
V: TRBV5-1; size: .; CDR3: ASSLDGTRSNTEAF
V: TRBV4-3; size: .; CDR3: ASSPGQNTGELF
V: TRBV6-5; size: once; CDR3: ASSSTHSGEGYT
V: TRBV11-2; size: .; CDR3: ASSQDRGISYEQY
V: TRBV5-6; size: .; CDR3: ASRNTGDTEAF
V: TRBV6-5; size: once; CDR3: ASSHRGNQY
V: TRBV19; size: .; CDR3: ASSPPRGDSVNQPQH
V: TRBV5-1; size: .; CDR3: ASSLGGTGHTYEQY
V: TRBV28; size: .; CDR3: ASSLWDSANYGYT
V: TRBV19; size: .; CDR3: ASSISQALNTEAF
V: TRBV5-6; size: .; CDR3: ASSFGLAGDTQY
V: TRBV4-2; size: .; CDR3: ASSHVGQGEGNQPQH
V: TRBV28; size: .; CDR3: ASSQTGTYEQY
V: TRBV20-1; size: .; CDR3: SALDGER
V: TRBV7-2; size: .; CDR3: ASSFRNRDEQY
V: TRBV19; size: .; CDR3: ASSIGQVQPQH